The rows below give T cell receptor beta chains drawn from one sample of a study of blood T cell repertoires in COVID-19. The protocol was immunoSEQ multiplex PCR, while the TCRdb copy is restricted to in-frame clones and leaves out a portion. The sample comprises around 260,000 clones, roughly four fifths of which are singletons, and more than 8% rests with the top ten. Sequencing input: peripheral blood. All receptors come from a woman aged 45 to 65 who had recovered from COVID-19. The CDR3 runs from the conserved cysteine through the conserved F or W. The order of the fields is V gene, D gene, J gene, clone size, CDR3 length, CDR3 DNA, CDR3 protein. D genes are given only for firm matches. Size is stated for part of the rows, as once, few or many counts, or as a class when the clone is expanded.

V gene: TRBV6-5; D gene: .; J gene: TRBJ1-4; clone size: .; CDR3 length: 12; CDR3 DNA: TGTGCCAGCCAGCAGGGTCGGGAAAAACTGTTTTTT; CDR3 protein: CASQQGREKLFF
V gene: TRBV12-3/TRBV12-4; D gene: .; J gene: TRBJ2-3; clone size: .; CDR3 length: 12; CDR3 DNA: TGTGCCAGCAGATTACCGGGGAGTGCGCAGTATTTT; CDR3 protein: CASRLPGSAQYF
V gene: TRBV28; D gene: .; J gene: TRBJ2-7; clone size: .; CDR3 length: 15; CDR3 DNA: TGTGCCAGCAATGGCCAGGAAATTGTAACCTACGAGCAGTACTTC; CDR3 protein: CASNGQEIVTYEQYF
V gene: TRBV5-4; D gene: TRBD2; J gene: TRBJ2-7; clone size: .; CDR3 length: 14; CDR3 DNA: TGTGCCAGCAGCCGCGGGGGGGCAGGCTACGAGCAGTACTTC; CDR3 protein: CASSRGGAGYEQYF
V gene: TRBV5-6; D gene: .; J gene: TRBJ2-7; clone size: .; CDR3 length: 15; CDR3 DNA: TGTGCCAGCAGCTTCAGGTCACGCACCTACTACGAGCAGTACTTC; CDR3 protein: CASSFRSRTYYEQYF
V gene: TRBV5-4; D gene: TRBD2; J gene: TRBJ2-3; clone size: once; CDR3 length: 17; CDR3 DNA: TGTGCCAGCAGCTTAGCGGTGGCGGGAGGGCCCACAGATACGCAGTATTTT; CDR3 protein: CASSLAVAGGPTDTQYF
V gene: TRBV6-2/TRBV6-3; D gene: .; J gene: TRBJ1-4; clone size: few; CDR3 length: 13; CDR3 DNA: TGTGCCAGCAGTTTGTTGACTCGAGAAAAACTGTTTTTT; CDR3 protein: CASSLLTREKLFF
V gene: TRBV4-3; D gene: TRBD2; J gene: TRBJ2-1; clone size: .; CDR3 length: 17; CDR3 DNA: TGCGCCAGCAGCCAAGGTACGACTAGCGGGAGTTACAATGAGCAGTTCTTC; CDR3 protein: CASSQGTTSGSYNEQFF
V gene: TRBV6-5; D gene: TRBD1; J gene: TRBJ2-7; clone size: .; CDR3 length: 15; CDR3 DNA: TGTGCCAGCAGTTACGGTCCAGGGACAGCCTACGAGCAGTACTTC; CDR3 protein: CASSYGPGTAYEQYF
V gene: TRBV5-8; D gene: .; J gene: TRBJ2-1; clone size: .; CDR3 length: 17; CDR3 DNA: TGTGCCAGCAGCTTGACAGGGAGGGGACTCTCCTACAATGAGCAGTTCTTC; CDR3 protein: CASSLTGRGLSYNEQFF
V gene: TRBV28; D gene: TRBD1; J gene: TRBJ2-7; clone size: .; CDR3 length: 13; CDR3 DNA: TGTGCCAGCAGTTTGACAGGGGGCTACGAGCAGTACTTC; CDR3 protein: CASSLTGGYEQYF
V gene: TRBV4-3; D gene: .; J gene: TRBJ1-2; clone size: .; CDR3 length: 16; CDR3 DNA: TGCGCCAGCAGCCAAGATGAGAGGACAGCTAACTATGGCTACACCTTC; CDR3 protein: CASSQDERTANYGYTF
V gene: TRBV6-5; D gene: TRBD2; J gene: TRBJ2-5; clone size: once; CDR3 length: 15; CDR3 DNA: TGTGCCAGCAGCCACGGTTTTGGGACTAGCGAGACCCAGTACTTC; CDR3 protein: CASSHGFGTSETQYF
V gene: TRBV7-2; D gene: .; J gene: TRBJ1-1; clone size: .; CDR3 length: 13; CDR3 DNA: TGTGCCAGCAGCTTCGATGGTAGTACTGAAGCTTTCTTT; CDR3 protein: CASSFDGSTEAFF
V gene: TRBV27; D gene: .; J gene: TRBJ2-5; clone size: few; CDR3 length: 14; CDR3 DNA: TGTGCCAGCAGTGAAAGACAGAGTCAAGAGACCCAGTACTTC; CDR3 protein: CASSERQSQETQYF
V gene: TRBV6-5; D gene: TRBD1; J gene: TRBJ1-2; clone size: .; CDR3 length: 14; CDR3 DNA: TGTGCCAGCACTACAGGGGGCGCAATCTATGGCTACACCTTC; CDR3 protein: CASTTGGAIYGYTF
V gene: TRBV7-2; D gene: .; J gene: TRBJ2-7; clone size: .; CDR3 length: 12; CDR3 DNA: TGTGCCAGCAGCTTAAACAGCTACGAGCAGTACTTC; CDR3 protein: CASSLNSYEQYF
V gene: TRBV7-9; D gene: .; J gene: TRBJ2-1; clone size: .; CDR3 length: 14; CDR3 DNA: TGTGCCAGCAGCCCCCTTCTAGCGTCGAATGAGCAGTTCTTC; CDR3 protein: CASSPLLASNEQFF
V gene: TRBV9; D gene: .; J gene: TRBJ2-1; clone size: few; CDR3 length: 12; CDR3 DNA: TGTGCCAGCAGCCCTTCCTACAATGAGCAGTTCTTC; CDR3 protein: CASSPSYNEQFF
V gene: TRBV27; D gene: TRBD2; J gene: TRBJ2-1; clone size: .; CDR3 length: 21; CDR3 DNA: TGTGCCAGCAGTTTATCACCTTTCGGGAGGGGGTGGTCTAGCTTCGACAATGAGCAGTTCTTC; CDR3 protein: CASSLSPFGRGWSSFDNEQFF
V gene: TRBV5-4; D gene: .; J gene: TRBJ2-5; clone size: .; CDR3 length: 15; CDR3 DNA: TGTGCCAGCAGCTTCCCTGAAGGGGCCGTAGAGACCCAGTACTTC; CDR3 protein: CASSFPEGAVETQYF
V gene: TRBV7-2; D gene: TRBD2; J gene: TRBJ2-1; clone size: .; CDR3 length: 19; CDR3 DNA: TGTGCCAGCAGCTTGAGCGGGAGAGGGGGAAGGCGGGCCTACAATGAGCAGTTCTTC; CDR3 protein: CASSLSGRGGRRAYNEQFF
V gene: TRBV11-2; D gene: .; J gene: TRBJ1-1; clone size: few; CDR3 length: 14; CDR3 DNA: TGTGCCAGCAGCTTAGGGCAGGGGAACACTGAAGCTTTCTTT; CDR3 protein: CASSLGQGNTEAFF
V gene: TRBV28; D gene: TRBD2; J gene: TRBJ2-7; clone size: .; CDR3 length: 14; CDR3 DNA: TGTGCCAGCAGTTCTCTAGCGGTCGGCTACGAGCAGTACTTC; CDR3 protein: CASSSLAVGYEQYF
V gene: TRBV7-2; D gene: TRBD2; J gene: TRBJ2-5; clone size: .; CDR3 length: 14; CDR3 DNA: TGTGCCAGCAGCATCGGGACTAGCGAAGAGACCCAGTACTTC; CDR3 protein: CASSIGTSEETQYF
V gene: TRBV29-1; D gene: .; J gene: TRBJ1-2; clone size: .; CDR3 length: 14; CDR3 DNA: TGCAGCGTTACCGGGACAACCTCTAACTATGGCTACACCTTC; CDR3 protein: CSVTGTTSNYGYTF
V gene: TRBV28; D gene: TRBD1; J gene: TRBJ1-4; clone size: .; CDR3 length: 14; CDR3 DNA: TGTGCCAGTACCACAGGGGGCTCTAATGAAAAACTGTTTTTT; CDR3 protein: CASTTGGSNEKLFF
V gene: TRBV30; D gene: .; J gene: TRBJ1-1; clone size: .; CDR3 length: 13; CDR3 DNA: TGTGCCTGGAGTGTCGCAGTACACACTGAAGCTTTCTTT; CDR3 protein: CAWSVAVHTEAFF
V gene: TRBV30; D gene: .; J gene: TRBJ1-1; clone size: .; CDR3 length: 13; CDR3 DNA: TGTGCCTGGAGTGGGACATTCCACGCTGAAGCTTTCTTT; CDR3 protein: CAWSGTFHAEAFF
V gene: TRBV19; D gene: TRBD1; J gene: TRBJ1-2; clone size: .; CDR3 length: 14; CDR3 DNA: TGTGCCAGTACCGACAGGGGGCTTAACTATGGCTACACCTTC; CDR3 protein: CASTDRGLNYGYTF
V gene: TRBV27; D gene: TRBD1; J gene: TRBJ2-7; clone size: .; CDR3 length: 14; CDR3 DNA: TGTGCCAGCAGCTGGACAGGGAACCCCTACGAGCAGTACTTC; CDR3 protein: CASSWTGNPYEQYF
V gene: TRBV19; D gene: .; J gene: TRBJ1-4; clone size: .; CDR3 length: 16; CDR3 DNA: TGTGCCAGTACCAACCAACCGGGACTTGCTAATGAAAAACTGTTTTTT; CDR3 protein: CASTNQPGLANEKLFF
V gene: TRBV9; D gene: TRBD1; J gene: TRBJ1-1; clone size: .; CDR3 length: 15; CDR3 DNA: TGTGCCAGCAGCGTAGAAGGGGGCCTGAACACTGAAGCTTTCTTT; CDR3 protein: CASSVEGGLNTEAFF
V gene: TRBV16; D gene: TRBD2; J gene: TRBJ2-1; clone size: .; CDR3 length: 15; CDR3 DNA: TGTGCCAGCAGCCAATCGGAGAGCGGGATAAGTGAGCAGTTCTTC; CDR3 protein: CASSQSESGISEQFF
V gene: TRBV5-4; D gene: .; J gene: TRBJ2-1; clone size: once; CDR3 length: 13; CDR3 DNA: TGTGCCAGCAGCTTGTGGTCCAGAAATGAGCAGTTCTTC; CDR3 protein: CASSLWSRNEQFF
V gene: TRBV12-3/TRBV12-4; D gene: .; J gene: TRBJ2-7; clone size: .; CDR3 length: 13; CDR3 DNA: TGTGCCAGCAGGTATTCGGGAGTCTACGAGCAGTACTTC; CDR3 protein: CASRYSGVYEQYF
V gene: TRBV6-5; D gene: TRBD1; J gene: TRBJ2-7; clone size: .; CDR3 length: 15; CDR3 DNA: TGTGCCAGCACACAAGGCGGGGACAGGGGGCGGGAGCAGTACTTC; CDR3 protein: CASTQGGDRGREQYF
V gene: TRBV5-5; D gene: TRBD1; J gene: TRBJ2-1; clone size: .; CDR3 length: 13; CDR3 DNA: TGTGCCAGCAGCCGTCAGGGGGCGAGAAAAGAGTTCTTC; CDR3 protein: CASSRQGARKEFF
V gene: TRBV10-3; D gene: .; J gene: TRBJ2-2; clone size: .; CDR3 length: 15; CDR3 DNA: TGTGCCATCGCGGAGGGACAGAAAGAAACCGGGGAGCTGTTTTTT; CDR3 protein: CAIAEGQKETGELFF
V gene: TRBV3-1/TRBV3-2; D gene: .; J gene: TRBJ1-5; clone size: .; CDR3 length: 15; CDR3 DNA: TGTGCCAGCAGCCAAGAACCGAGCAGCAATCAGCCCCAGCATTTT; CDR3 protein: CASSQEPSSNQPQHF
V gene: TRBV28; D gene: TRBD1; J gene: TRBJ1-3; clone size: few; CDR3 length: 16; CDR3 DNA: TGTGCCAGCAGTCCGCCGGACAGGGACTCTGGAAACACCATATATTTT; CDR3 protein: CASSPPDRDSGNTIYF
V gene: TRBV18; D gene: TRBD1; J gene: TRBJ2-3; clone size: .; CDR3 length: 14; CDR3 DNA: TGTGCCAGCTCAAGCCGGGACAGGGAAGATACGCAGTATTTT; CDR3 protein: CASSSRDREDTQYF
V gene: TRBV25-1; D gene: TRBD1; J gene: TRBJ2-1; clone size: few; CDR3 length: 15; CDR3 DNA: TGTGCCAGCAGTGAATTGGGGACAGAGTACAATGAGCAGTTCTTC; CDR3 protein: CASSELGTEYNEQFF
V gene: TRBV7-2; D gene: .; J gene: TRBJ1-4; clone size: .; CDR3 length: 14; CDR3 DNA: TGTGCCAGCAGCTTGGCAGGGGCTAATGAAAAACTGTTTTTT; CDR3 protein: CASSLAGANEKLFF
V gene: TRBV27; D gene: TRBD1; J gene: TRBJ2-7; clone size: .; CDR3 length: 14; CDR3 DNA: TGTGCCAGCAGTTTGTTCCAGGGGGCCGACGAGCAGTACTTC; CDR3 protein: CASSLFQGADEQYF
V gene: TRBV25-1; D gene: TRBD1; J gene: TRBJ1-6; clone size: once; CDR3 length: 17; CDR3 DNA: TGTGCCAGCAGTGAAAAGGGACAGCAGTCGGTCCGATCACCCCTCCACTTT; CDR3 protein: CASSEKGQQSVRSPLHF
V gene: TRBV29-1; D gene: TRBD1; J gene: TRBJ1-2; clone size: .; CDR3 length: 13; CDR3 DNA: TGCAGCGTGGGACAGGAAGCTAACTATGGCTACACCTTC; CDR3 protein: CSVGQEANYGYTF
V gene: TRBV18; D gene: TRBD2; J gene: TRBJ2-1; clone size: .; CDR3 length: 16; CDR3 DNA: TGTGCCAGCTCACAAAGGACTAGCGGAGACTACAATGAGCAGTTCTTC; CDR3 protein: CASSQRTSGDYNEQFF
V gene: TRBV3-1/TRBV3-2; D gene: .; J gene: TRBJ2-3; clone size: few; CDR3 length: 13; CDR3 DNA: TGTGCCAGCAGCCAAGATCACACAGATACGCAGTATTTT; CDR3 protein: CASSQDHTDTQYF
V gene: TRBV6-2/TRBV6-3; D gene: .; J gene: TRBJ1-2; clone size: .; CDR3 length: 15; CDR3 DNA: TGTGCCAGCAGTTACTCGCCACAGGGCGTCTATGGCTACACCTTC; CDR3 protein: CASSYSPQGVYGYTF
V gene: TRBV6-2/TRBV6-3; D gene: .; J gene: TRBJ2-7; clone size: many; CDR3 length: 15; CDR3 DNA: TGTGCCAGCAGTCTAAAGGGGGAGGGTTCCTACGAGCAGTACTTC; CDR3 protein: CASSLKGEGSYEQYF
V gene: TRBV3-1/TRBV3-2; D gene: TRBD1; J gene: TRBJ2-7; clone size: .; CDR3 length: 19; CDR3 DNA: TGTGCCAGCAGCCAAACCGGGACAGGGGGCTCCCGGAGCTCCTACGAGCAGTACTTC; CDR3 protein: CASSQTGTGGSRSSYEQYF
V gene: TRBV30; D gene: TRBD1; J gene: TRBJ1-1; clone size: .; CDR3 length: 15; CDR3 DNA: TGTGCCTGGAGTTCCCTGGACAGGGAGAACACTGAAGCTTTCTTT; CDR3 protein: CAWSSLDRENTEAFF